These 28 T cell receptor beta chains originate from one sample sequenced in a study of blood T cells in healthy people across ages. Then a second PCR, running roughly 7 to 11 cycles, was carried out with a sample-barcoded 5' primer and a J-beta primer mix. TCRdb reanalysed the 5' RACE reads using MiXCR and keeps one entry per CDR3 protein. The sample consists of about 780,000 distinct CDR3 sequences, around 50% of them appearing once. Sequences were obtained from blood. The receptors were gathered from a man aged 80 or over in good health.

The chain recombines TRBV13 with TRBJ2-5, with a tentative D call TRBD2 (6 bases). CDR1 and CDR2 (germline): PRHDT, FYEKMQ (reference sequence). V lost 7 bases and J lost 0, with 18 bases in between. The CDR3 is made up of 16 amino acids. CDR3 sequence reads: CASTNTREHYQETQYF. CDR3 bases: TGTGCCAGCACCAATACCCGGGAGCACTACCAAGAGACCCAGTACTTC.

This chain links TRBV27 with TRBJ2-3, with D hard to call. Germline assignment: CDR1 MNHEY and CDR2 SMNVEV (reference sequence). V dropped 2 bases and J dropped 5 bases, with 8 bases sitting between them. The CDR3 loop spans 13 amino acids. This CDR3 reads CASSLGWGDTQYF. CDR3 in DNA: TGTGCCAGCAGTTTAGGTTGGGGAGATACGCAGTATTTT.

V is TRBV7-9 and J is TRBJ2-1; D assignment may be TRBD1 or TRBD2 (5 bases each). Trimming stripped 3 bases from V and 10 bases from J, with 16 bases between. Germline-derived CDR1 and CDR2 are SEHNR and FQNEAQ (reference sequence). The CDR3 contains 14 residues. The CDR3 DNA reads TGTGCCAGCAGCTTTACGGGACCAGTCCGAGAGCAGTTCTTC. Translated: CASSFTGPVREQFF.

This clonotype was counted a few times. The chain is built from TRBV7-2 and TRBJ2-2; D is unclear. Trimming shortened V by 1 base and J by 7 bases, and 10 bases separated the two germline ends. The CDR3 spans 14 residues. CDR1 is SGHTA and CDR2 is FQGNSA in the germline V gene. CDR3 nucleotides: TGTGCCAGCAGCTTAGGACTGGCGGTCGGGGAGCTGTTTTTT. Protein sequence: CASSLGLAVGELFF.

This clonotype showed up just once. The chain joins TRBV18 to TRBJ1-4; the match to TRBD1 covers 7 bases. J lost 6 bases, V lost 2 bases, and 6 bases had no gene match. The CDR3 totals 15 residues. CDR1 and CDR2 from the germline V gene are KGHSH and LQKENI. The CDR3 sequence is CASSPTTGSDEKLFF. DNA for the CDR3: TGTGCCAGCTCACCAACGACAGGGTCCGATGAAAAACTGTTTTTT.

The sample holds a few counts of this clonotype. The V call is TRBV12-3 or TRBV12-4, the J call TRBJ2-7; D call uncertain. The CDR3 loop spans 14 amino acids. Trimming removed 7 bases at V and 0 bases at J, with 13 bases between. CDR3 coding DNA: TGTGCCAGCACCCAATCCGGTAGCTCCTACGAGCAGTACTTC. Protein product: CASTQSGSSYEQYF.

This chain links TRBV21-1 with TRBJ2-5; the table's TRBD2 call for D was not verified on the DNA. TRBV21-1 is tagged as a pseudogene. The CDR3 length is 16 residues. The CDR3 spells CASSFRRGSEGETQYF. Written as DNA, the CDR3 is TGTGCCAGCAGCTTCCGTCGGGGCTCGGAGGGAGAGACCCAGTACTTC.

V is TRBV18 and J is TRBJ2-1, with TRBD1 matching over 9 bases. Germline assignment: CDR1 KGHSH and CDR2 LQKENI. The CDR3 has 15 amino acids. V shed 2 bases, J shed 12 bases, and the junction held 11 bases outside the gene matches. CDR3 residues: CASSPRQGEGSVQFF. CDR3 nucleotide sequence: TGTGCCAGCTCACCAAGACAGGGGGAAGGGAGTGTGCAGTTCTTC.

This clonotype showed up just a few times. The CDR3 spells CASSPSSTYNEQFF. The CDR3 nucleotides read TGTGCCAGCTCACCTTCTAGCACCTACAATGAGCAGTTCTTC. The rearrangement joins TRBV18 to TRBJ2-1, with a possible D match to TRBD2 (5 bases). Germline V lookup: CDR1 KGHSH, CDR2 LQKENI. CDR3 length equals 14 residues. V lost 3 bases and J 2 bases, leaving 8 bases between the germline ends.

The CDR3 nucleotides read TGCAGCGTTTCGACTAGCGGGACATCCGATACGCAGTATTTT. Translating it yields CSVSTSGTSDTQYF. The chain uses TRBV29-1 and TRBJ2-3; the match to TRBD2 covers 11 bases. J was trimmed by 6 bases and V by 5 bases; bases with no gene match: 7. The length of the CDR3 is 14 residues. Germline loops: CDR1 SQVTM, CDR2 ANQGSEA.

This clonotype came up once. CDR3 sequence: CSARDIRSGANVLTF. CDR3 in DNA: TGCAGTGCTAGAGATATCCGATCTGGGGCCAACGTCCTGACTTTC. V is TRBV20-1 and J is TRBJ2-6, with no clear D. With 0 bases removed from V and 1 base from J, the gap between germline ends came to 7 bases. The CDR3 extends over 15 amino acids. Germline V lookup: CDR1 DFQATT, CDR2 SNEGSKA (reference sequence).

The V call is TRBV6-1, the J call TRBJ2-5; no firm D call. CDR3 length: 15 amino acids. Trimming removed 2 bases from V and 0 bases from J, with 10 bases in between. The germline CDR1 and CDR2 sequences are MNHNS and SASEGT. The CDR3 loop is CASSENVGNQETQYF. DNA for the CDR3: TGTGCCAGCAGTGAAAATGTAGGAAACCAAGAGACCCAGTACTTC.

V gene TRBV24-1 combines with J gene TRBJ2-2, with D hard to call. Germline CDR1 is KGHDR and CDR2 is SFDVKD. V was shortened by 5 bases and J by 1 base, with 7 bases between the two germline ends. The CDR3 spans 14 residues. CDR3 sequence reads: CATSVGLNTGELFF. CDR3 in DNA: TGTGCCACCAGTGTTGGGTTGAACACCGGGGAGCTGTTTTTT.

This clonotype was seen only a few times. V is TRBV20-1 and J is TRBJ2-3, with 7 nucleotides matching TRBD1. Germline CDR1 DFQATT, CDR2 SNEGSKA (reference sequence). The CDR3 covers 14 residues. J was trimmed by 0 bases and V by 6 bases; bases with no gene match: 6. In DNA form, the CDR3 reads TGCAGTGCGCCGGGGACAGCTAGCACAGATACGCAGTATTTT. Amino acids: CSAPGTASTDTQYF.

This clonotype occurred a few times. V gene TRBV7-2 combines with J gene TRBJ2-1; weak D call: TRBD2 (5 bases). The assigned J gene may be wrong: the sequence end matches TRBJ2-7 better. CDR3 length equals 15 residues. The V gene's germline CDR1 is SGHTA and CDR2 FQGNSA. The CDR3 coding sequence is TGTGCCAGCAGCACGGACTTGAGCTCCTACAATGAGCAGTACTTC. Translating gives CASSTDLSSYNEQYF.

This clonotype appeared a single time. This rearrangement joins TRBV12-3 or TRBV12-4 to TRBJ1-1; possible D gene TRBD1, 6 bases. The CDR3 loop spans 13 amino acids. The ends were cut back, 7 bases at V and 3 bases at J, with 12 bases in the middle. The CDR3 DNA follows: TGTGCCAGCATTACGACAGGAGACACTGAAGCTTTCTTT. Its protein is CASITTGDTEAFF.

The rearrangement joins TRBV29-1 to TRBJ1-5; no definite D call. This CDR3 has 13 residues. The V end lost 6 bases, the J end lost 0 bases, and 9 bases lay between the germline ends. Germline V gives CDR1 SQVTM, CDR2 ANQGSEA. Here the CDR3 reads CSVADTSNQPQHF. The CDR3 DNA reads as TGCAGCGTCGCCGATACTAGCAATCAGCCCCAGCATTTT.

This clonotype was seen repeatedly, ten times or more. The chain combines TRBV7-2 with TRBJ2-7, with TRBD2 identical over 9 bases. In germline, CDR1 is SGHTA, CDR2 FQGNSA. The V and J ends lost 5 bases and 6 bases, in that order; junction bases with no gene match: 11. The CDR3 length is 15 residues. CDR3 bases: TGTGCCAGCAGCCGAGGGACTAGCACCTTCCCCGAGCAGTACTTC. Amino acids: CASSRGTSTFPEQYF.

The rearrangement uses TRBV4-3 and TRBJ2-3, with D perhaps matching TRBD2 (7 bases). Germline CDR1 and CDR2: LGHNA and YSLEER. Deletions cut 3 bases from V and 6 bases from J, with 25 bases between. The CDR3 is 18 residues long. The CDR3 reads CASSQDPGGVAVRDTQYF. DNA of the CDR3: TGCGCCAGCAGCCAGGACCCGGGGGGCGTAGCGGTCAGGGATACGCAGTATTTT.

This chain joins TRBV20-1 and TRBJ2-7; the D is unclear. V dropped 3 bases and J dropped 1 base, with 7 bases sitting between them. The CDR3 spans 12 residues. CDR1 DFQATT and CDR2 SNEGSKA come from the germline V gene (reference sequence). The CDR3 DNA reads as TGCAGTGCTAGCGTCATGTCCTACGAGCAGTACTTC. Its translation is CSASVMSYEQYF.

This chain connects TRBV6-4 to TRBJ2-5; 7 bases align to TRBD1. V lost 4 bases, J lost 13 bases, and 9 bases stayed unmatched. Germline loops: CDR1 MRHNA, CDR2 SNTAGT. There are 12 residues in the CDR3. CDR3 DNA sequence: TGTGCCAGCAGTGGTGGAGACAGGGTTTTGTACTTC. Translating it yields CASSGGDRVLYF.

J is TRBJ2-3 and V is TRBV27; no reliable D call. The CDR3 is made up of 15 amino acids. CDR1 is MNHEY, CDR2 SMNVEV, per germline (reference sequence). Trimming left V 3 bases short and J 2 bases short, with 12 bases between. In DNA form, the CDR3 reads TGTGCCAGCAGTTTCTACGGACGGAACACAGATACGCAGTATTTT. This codes for CASSFYGRNTDTQYF.

This clonotype was recorded a few times. The rearrangement links TRBV20-1 to TRBJ2-6; D perhaps matches TRBD1 (5 bases). V lost 5 bases to trimming and J lost 0 bases, with 17 bases between them. The CDR3 sequence is 17 residues long. The germline CDR1 and CDR2 sequences are DFQATT and SNEGSKA (reference sequence). The CDR3 region has the DNA TGCAGTGCTCGTCCGGCAGGGTCTAGCTCTGGGGCCAACGTCCTGACTTTC. This gives the protein CSARPAGSSSGANVLTF.

The table lists this clonotype with a count of one. Being one base from a much bigger clone, this may be a read error. CDR3 DNA sequence: TGTGCCGGCAGCGTAGAGTGGGGACTCTACAATGAGCAGTTCTTC. Its protein product is CAGSVEWGLYNEQFF. The J gene is TRBJ2-1, the V gene TRBV9, with D possibly TRBD2 on 6 matching bases. Per the germline V gene, CDR1 is SGDLS and CDR2 is YYNGEE. The CDR3 has 15 amino acids.

This clonotype was recorded once. The junction differs from germline at one of its ends, possibly a read error. The chain joins TRBV27 to TRBJ2-7, with 7 bases matching TRBD1. The length of the CDR3 is 19 residues. From germline, CDR1 is MNHEY and CDR2 SMNVEV (reference sequence). CDR3 region: CAGSPLFDGKGQYSYEQYF. Here the CDR3 DNA reads TGTGCCGGCAGCCCTTTATTCGACGGGAAGGGACAGTATTCCTACGAGCAGTACTTC.

This clonotype was detected once. CDR3 region: CASSLGGTRSTEAFF. CDR3 bases: TGTGCCAGCAGCTTAGGAGGGACTAGAAGCACTGAAGCTTTCTTT. The V call is TRBV7-9, the J call TRBJ1-1, with a weak D call TRBD1 (5 bases). CDR1 is SEHNR and CDR2 is FQNEAQ in the germline V gene (reference sequence). Trimming cost V 1 base and J 4 bases, with 13 bases left between them. The CDR3 has 15 residues.

This clonotype was seen only a few times. The rearrangement links TRBV7-2 to TRBJ2-2; 9 positions match TRBD1. The CDR3 extends over 13 amino acids. V lost 5 bases and J lost 6; bases outside the gene matches: 1. Germline CDR1 reads SGHTA; CDR2 reads FQGNSA. The CDR3 DNA is TGTGCCAGCAGCAGGGACAGGGCCGGGGAGCTGTTTTTT. Translated: CASSRDRAGELFF. The full variable domain, with the rest looked up from reference TRBV7-2 and TRBJ2-2, is GAGVSQSPSNKVTEKGKDVELRCDPISGHTALYWYRQSLGQGLEFLIYFQGNSAPDKSGLPSDRFSAERTGGSVSTLTIQRTQQEDSAVYLCASSRDRAGELFFGEGSRLTVL.

The CDR3 loop reads CSARVRSGNHNEQFF. In DNA, the CDR3 is TGCAGTGCTAGAGTTCGTAGCGGGAATCATAATGAGCAGTTCTTC. The chain is built from TRBV20-1 and TRBJ2-1; 8 positions match TRBD2. The CDR3 totals 15 residues. Looked up from germline, CDR1 is DFQATT and CDR2 is SNEGSKA (reference sequence). J was trimmed by 7 bases and V by 1 base; bases with no gene match: 9.